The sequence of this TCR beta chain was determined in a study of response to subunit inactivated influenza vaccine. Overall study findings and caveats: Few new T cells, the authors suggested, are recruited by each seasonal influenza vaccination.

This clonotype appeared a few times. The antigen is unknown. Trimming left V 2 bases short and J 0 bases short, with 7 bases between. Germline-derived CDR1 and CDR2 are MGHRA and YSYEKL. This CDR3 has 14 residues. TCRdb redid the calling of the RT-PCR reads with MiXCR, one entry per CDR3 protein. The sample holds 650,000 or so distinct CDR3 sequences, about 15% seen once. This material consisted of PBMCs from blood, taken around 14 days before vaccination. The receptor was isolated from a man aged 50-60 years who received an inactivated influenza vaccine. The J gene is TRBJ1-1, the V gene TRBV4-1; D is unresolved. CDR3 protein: CASSQQAVNTEAFF. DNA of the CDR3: TGCGCCAGCAGCCAACAGGCAGTGAACACTGAAGCTTTCTTT.